Below, one T cell receptor beta chain is given with its context. These data come from a study of early T cells in non-severe SARS-CoV-2 infection. Looked up from germline, CDR1 is SGHRS and CDR2 is YFSETQ. This CDR3 spans 17 amino acids. V lost 4 bases, J lost 5 bases, and 15 bases stayed unmatched. TCRdb used MiXCR to reprocess the 5' RACE reads, holding one entry per CDR3 protein. Of about 44,000 distinct CDR3 sequences in the sample, 23% were seen once. The source material was whole blood, sampled at baseline. This chain connects TRBV5-1 to TRBJ2-5; 9 nucleotides match TRBD1. This sequence was found in an adult who was a healthcare worker with PCR-confirmed SARS-CoV-2 infection or an uninfected control (not recorded which). This CDR3 reads CASSPLPGTGLRETQYF. The CDR3 DNA sequence: TGCGCCAGCAGCCCCTTACCTGGGACAGGGTTGAGGGAGACCCAGTACTTC.